The entry below describes one T cell receptor (beta chain). The data belong to a study of blood T cell repertoires in COVID-19. The method was immunoSEQ multiplex PCR; TCRdb's version includes in-frame clones alone and lacks a portion of them. Among about 80,000 clones listed, roughly three quarters were seen once. This clonotype originated in a man aged 55 to 70 with COVID-19, enrolled during active disease. Sequencing was performed on peripheral blood.

CDR3: CASSPEVLAYNEQFF. The DNA of the CDR3 is TGCGCCAGCAGCCCCGAGGTACTGGCCTACAATGAGCAGTTCTTC. The rearrangement uses TRBV5-1 and TRBJ2-1, with D unresolved. The V end lost 4 bases, the J end lost 2 bases, and 13 bases lay between the germline ends. Germline assignment: CDR1 SGHRS and CDR2 YFSETQ. The CDR3 extends over 15 amino acids.